These T cell receptor beta chains were read from a single sample in a study of shared clonotypes between healthy human individuals. TCRdb's copy holds only in-frame clones and misses some; the assay was immunoSEQ multiplex PCR. The table shows around 1,900,000 clones, with around 93% occurring only once. Input material: naive CD8+ T cells from PBMCs. These receptors originate from a man younger than 30 in good health. Some clones in this sample may be carry-over from other donors' samples. Each CDR3 is given with its conserved first and last residue. Fields, in order: D gene, J gene, V gene, CDR3 protein. The D gene is left open where the match is weak.

D: -; J: TRBJ2-7; V: TRBV7-8; CDR3: CASNPTGTMSDEQYF
D: TRBD1; J: TRBJ2-5; V: TRBV7-2; CDR3: CASSLAGQGAEVDF
D: TRBD1; J: TRBJ2-7; V: TRBV2; CDR3: CASRDRGTLYEQYF
D: -; J: TRBJ2-5; V: TRBV11-2; CDR3: CASSLGWGVQETQYF
D: -; J: TRBJ2-1; V: TRBV5-1; CDR3: CASSLPGTYNEQFF
D: -; J: TRBJ2-7; V: TRBV27; CDR3: CASSHSAGESSYEQYF
D: TRBD1; J: TRBJ1-4; V: TRBV28; CDR3: CASSLLGTGEKLFF
D: -; J: TRBJ1-1; V: TRBV6-5; CDR3: CASSYSRQSGIEAFF
D: TRBD1; J: TRBJ2-5; V: TRBV7-9; CDR3: CASSRTGFWESETQYF
D: TRBD1; J: TRBJ1-6; V: TRBV28; CDR3: CASIRQGESSYNSPLHF
D: TRBD1; J: TRBJ2-7; V: TRBV9; CDR3: CASSVADRGTYEQYF
D: TRBD2; J: TRBJ2-1; V: TRBV7-9; CDR3: CASSSGLGRAGEQFF
D: TRBD1; J: TRBJ1-5; V: TRBV10-3; CDR3: CAIRQGQDQPQHF
D: TRBD1; J: TRBJ2-7; V: TRBV14; CDR3: CASSPPRQGAYEQYF
D: TRBD2; J: TRBJ2-3; V: TRBV7-3; CDR3: CASSLIPSGVDTQYF
D: TRBD1; J: TRBJ1-4; V: TRBV28; CDR3: CASSPPWTGLNEKLFF
D: -; J: TRBJ2-7; V: TRBV4-3; CDR3: CASSQSGTPNYEQYF
D: TRBD1; J: TRBJ2-1; V: TRBV7-7; CDR3: CASSSDRVNEQFF
D: -; J: TRBJ2-3; V: TRBV27; CDR3: CASSFRAGHKADTQYF
D: -; J: TRBJ2-7; V: TRBV28; CDR3: CASSLVSLDSPYEQYF
D: -; J: TRBJ1-2; V: TRBV28; CDR3: CASSPRTEANYGYTF
D: -; J: TRBJ2-3; V: TRBV7-9; CDR3: CASTPGLRDTQYF
D: -; J: TRBJ1-5; V: TRBV27; CDR3: CASSPGQRDQPQHF
D: -; J: TRBJ2-2; V: TRBV29-1; CDR3: CSVEYGDPGELFF
D: -; J: TRBJ2-3; V: TRBV6-5; CDR3: CASSYSRGSTDTQYF
D: TRBD1; J: TRBJ2-7; V: TRBV29-1; CDR3: CSVVRDSSYEQYF
D: TRBD1; J: TRBJ2-7; V: TRBV7-3; CDR3: CASREYRGQNEQYF
D: -; J: TRBJ2-7; V: TRBV19; CDR3: CASSIVGLLDEQYF
D: TRBD2; J: TRBJ2-2; V: TRBV19; CDR3: CASSITALAGVATGELFF